The rows below give T cell receptor beta chains drawn from one sample of a study of T cell responses to AZD1222 COVID-19 vaccine. Libraries were prepared by immunoSEQ multiplex PCR; TCRdb keeps only in-frame clonotypes and omits some of them. The sample carries about 180,000 clones, approximately 94% recorded once. The sample here was peripheral blood, taken 28 days after the second AZD1222 dose. These receptors all come from an adult who received the AZD1222 COVID-19 vaccine. Each CDR3 is given with its conserved first and last residue. The D gene is left open where the match is weak. Size values are once, few and many counts, or a class for expanded clones, and some rows have none.

V: TRBV13
size: .
D: TRBD1
J: TRBJ2-7
DNA: TGTGCCAGCAGCTTGGGACAGGGAGGTATCTACGAGCAGTACTTC
CDR3: CASSLGQGGIYEQYF

V: TRBV5-8
size: .
D: .
J: TRBJ2-6
DNA: TGTGCCAGCAGGCCACGGTTGACTGGGGCCAACGTCCTGACTTTC
CDR3: CASRPRLTGANVLTF

V: TRBV5-6
size: .
D: .
J: TRBJ1-2
DNA: TGTGCCAGCAGCCGTTGGTCCACCAACTATGGCTACACCTTC
CDR3: CASSRWSTNYGYTF

V: TRBV28
size: .
D: .
J: TRBJ1-1
DNA: TGTGCCAGCATGCCCCTGGGACGTGCGACTGAAGCTTTCTTT
CDR3: CASMPLGRATEAFF

V: TRBV6-5
size: .
D: TRBD2
J: TRBJ2-1
DNA: TGTGCCAGCACTAGCGGCAGGGCCTCCTACAATGAGCAGTTCTTC
CDR3: CASTSGRASYNEQFF

V: TRBV30
size: once
D: .
J: TRBJ2-7
DNA: TGTGCCTGGACCCGGGACGCGTCCTACGAGCAGTACTTC
CDR3: CAWTRDASYEQYF

V: TRBV7-8
size: .
D: .
J: TRBJ2-6
DNA: TGTGCCAGCAGCCCCGCTAGGAGGGTCCTTAGCTCTGGGGCCAACGTCCTGACTTTC
CDR3: CASSPARRVLSSGANVLTF

V: TRBV19
size: .
D: .
J: TRBJ1-3
DNA: TGTGCCAGTAGTATCTCGCAGGGCCAGTCTGGAAACACCATATATTTT
CDR3: CASSISQGQSGNTIYF

V: TRBV6-6
size: .
D: .
J: TRBJ1-5
DNA: TGTGCCAGCAGCCGGGATAGCAATCAGCCCCAGCATTTT
CDR3: CASSRDSNQPQHF

V: TRBV9
size: .
D: .
J: TRBJ2-1
DNA: TGTGCCAGCAGCGTAACTGTCAACAATGAGCAGTTCTTC
CDR3: CASSVTVNNEQFF

V: TRBV19
size: .
D: .
J: TRBJ1-6
DNA: TGTGCCAGTAGGGATAAATCACCCCTCCACTTT
CDR3: CASRDKSPLHF

V: TRBV19
size: .
D: .
J: TRBJ2-1
DNA: TGTGCCAGTAGCGGGAACTACAATGAGCAGTTCTTC
CDR3: CASSGNYNEQFF

V: TRBV21-1
size: .
D: .
J: TRBJ1-6
DNA: TGTGCCAGCAGCATAGGCCATCGTACAGGTGATTCACCCCTCCACTTT
CDR3: CASSIGHRTGDSPLHF

V: TRBV27
size: .
D: TRBD1
J: TRBJ1-2
DNA: TGTGCCAGCAGTATACAGGGGGGTGGTGGCTACACCTTC
CDR3: CASSIQGGGGYTF

V: TRBV4-3
size: .
D: .
J: TRBJ2-1
DNA: TGCGCCAGCAGCCAAGACGTGGTAGGGGGACTTTTAACGTTCTTC
CDR3: CASSQDVVGGLLTFF

V: TRBV18
size: once
D: .
J: TRBJ2-7
DNA: TGTGCCAGCTCACCACTCTCTAGCGAGGGCGAGCAGTACTTC
CDR3: CASSPLSSEGEQYF

V: TRBV7-9
size: .
D: .
J: TRBJ1-5
DNA: TGTGCCAGCAGCCATTCCGTCGGTCAGCCCCAGCATTTT
CDR3: CASSHSVGQPQHF

V: TRBV7-9
size: few
D: .
J: TRBJ2-5
DNA: TGTGCCAGCAGCTCAAGGGGGACGGAGCGGCTATTCTCTCAAGAGACCCAGTACTTC
CDR3: CASSSRGTERLFSQETQYF

V: TRBV28
size: .
D: .
J: TRBJ2-7
DNA: TGTGCCAGCAGTTTCCCGGGTTTGAACGAGCAGTACTTC
CDR3: CASSFPGLNEQYF

V: TRBV6-5
size: once
D: .
J: TRBJ1-5
DNA: TGTGCCAGCAGTTACTCCCGGGGGAAGCAGCCCCAGCATTTT
CDR3: CASSYSRGKQPQHF

V: TRBV5-6
size: once
D: TRBD1
J: TRBJ1-2
DNA: TGTGCCAGCAGCTGGGGGACAGCGAACTATGGCTACACCTTC
CDR3: CASSWGTANYGYTF

V: TRBV6-1
size: .
D: .
J: TRBJ1-3
DNA: TGTGCCAGCAGTGAATCAATAATTGCGGCCTCTGGAAACACCATATATTTT
CDR3: CASSESIIAASGNTIYF

V: TRBV12-5
size: .
D: TRBD2
J: TRBJ2-7
DNA: TGTGCTAGTGGTCACCTGCTAGCGGGAGAGCAGTACTTC
CDR3: CASGHLLAGEQYF

V: TRBV29-1
size: .
D: TRBD2
J: TRBJ2-7
DNA: TGCAGCGGTGGACTAGCGGGGTTGGTTACCTACGAGCAGTACTTC
CDR3: CSGGLAGLVTYEQYF